Listed here are 24 T cell receptor beta chains from one sample, sequenced in a study of OX40 agonist ivuxolimab in advanced cancers. The repertoire was sequenced with immunoSEQ multiplex PCR; TCRdb's copy has only in-frame clones and lacks some. The sample lists tens of thousands of clones; roughly 90% were seen once. Sequenced here: CD4+ or CD8+ T cells sorted from blood, sampled in a trial of the OX40 agonist ivuxolimab. The receptors here all came from an adult with an advanced solid tumor such as melanoma, head and neck, liver or kidney cancer.

The gene calls are TRBV5-5 and TRBJ2-5; 11 nucleotides line up with TRBD2. The CDR3 has 14 amino acids. The germline CDR1 and CDR2 sequences are SGHKS and YYEKEE (reference sequence). Germline trimming cut 3 bases from V and 5 bases from J; bases unmatched to any gene: 3. The CDR3 bases are TGTGCCAGCAGCTCGACTAGCGGGACGGAGACCCAGTACTTC. Translation: CASSSTSGTETQYF.

The CDR3 here is CASSFDPGAFNEQFF. Here the CDR3 DNA reads TGCGCCAGCAGCTTTGATCCCGGGGCCTTCAATGAGCAGTTCTTC. The chain has TRBV5-1 and TRBJ2-1; D possibly uses TRBD1 or TRBD2 (5 bases each). CDR1 SGHRS and CDR2 YFSETQ come from the germline V gene. The CDR3 loop spans 15 amino acids. Trimming shortened V by 2 bases and J by 6 bases, and 15 bases separated the two germline ends.

The rearrangement uses TRBV15 and TRBJ2-5, with 7 bases aligning to TRBD1. CDR3 length equals 15 residues. V trimming: 8 bases; J trimming: 3 bases; junction bases outside the gene matches: 12. Germline CDR1 LNHNV, CDR2 YYDKDF (reference sequence). The CDR3 here is CATLQRDRKKETQYF. DNA of the CDR3: TGTGCCACCTTACAAAGGGACAGAAAAAAAGAGACCCAGTACTTC.

This rearrangement joins TRBV7-3 to TRBJ2-2, with D possibly matching TRBD2 (5 bases). The germline V gene has CDR1 SGHTA and CDR2 FQGTGA. The length of the CDR3 is 15 residues. V shed 0 bases and J shed 7 bases, with 12 bases lying between them. This CDR3 reads CASSLTARAFGELFF. CDR3 nucleotides: TGTGCCAGCAGCTTAACCGCGAGGGCCTTCGGGGAGCTGTTTTTT.

The gene calls are TRBV7-2 and TRBJ2-6, with a possible D match to TRBD1 (6 bases). Trimming removed 2 bases at V and 2 bases at J, with 13 bases between. CDR1 and CDR2 from the germline V gene are SGHTA and FQGNSA. The CDR3 extends over 17 amino acids. The CDR3 DNA follows: TGTGCCAGCAGCTTATGGGGACAAAACCCTGGGGCCAACGTCCTGACTTTC. Translation gives CASSLWGQNPGANVLTF. The full variable domain, its missing parts supplied by reference TRBV7-2 and TRBJ2-6, is GAGVSQSPSNKVTEKGKDVELRCDPISGHTALYWYRQSLGQGLEFLIYFQGNSAPDKSGLPSDRFSAERTGGSVSTLTIQRTQQEDSAVYLCASSLWGQNPGANVLTFGAGSRLTVL.

This clone was detected a few times. The chain is built from TRBV7-2 and TRBJ1-5; no clear D gene. This CDR3 is built from 13 residues. The V and J ends lost 2 bases and 7 bases respectively, with 9 bases between them. CDR1 is SGHTA and CDR2 is FQGNSA in the germline V gene. The CDR3 sequence: CASSLRGKQPQHF. The CDR3 DNA reads TGTGCCAGCAGCTTAAGAGGGAAACAGCCCCAGCATTTT.

The rearrangement joins TRBV27 to TRBJ1-2; maybe TRBD1 (5 bases). V was clipped by 7 bases and J by 6 bases, with 21 bases between them. Germline CDR1 is MNHEY and CDR2 is SMNVEV (reference sequence). The CDR3 loop spans 15 amino acids. Here the CDR3 DNA reads TGTGCCAGCACTACAACCAGGGAAAGGTTTAATGGCTACACCTTC. Its translation: CASTTTRERFNGYTF.

J is TRBJ2-3 and V is TRBV29-1; D is perhaps TRBD1 or TRBD2 (5 bases each). Germline values: CDR1 SQVTM, CDR2 ANQGSEA. V was clipped by 4 bases and J by 6 bases, with 11 bases between them. This CDR3 region has 12 residues. The CDR3 here is CSVGWGSDTQYF. As DNA, the CDR3 is TGCAGCGTTGGATGGGGGTCGGATACGCAGTATTTT.

This chain links TRBV2 with TRBJ2-2, with TRBD1 matching 8 bases. Per germline, CDR1 SNHLY and CDR2 FYNNEI. With 7 bases clipped from V and 4 bases from J, the junction kept 8 bases outside the gene matches. This CDR3 has 15 amino acids. CDR3 in DNA: TGTGCCAGCAATCACAGGGGGGTCGGCACCGGGGAGCTGTTTTTT. It yields the protein CASNHRGVGTGELFF.

The chain has TRBV6-5 and TRBJ1-2; D may be TRBD1 (5 bases). The CDR3 has 11 residues. The germline CDR1 and CDR2 sequences are MNHEY and SVGAGI. V lost 8 bases and J 8 bases, leaving 12 bases between the germline ends. The DNA for the CDR3 is TGTGCCAGCGGGCAGGGTAACGGCTACACCTTC. This sequence encodes CASGQGNGYTF.

This clone appeared a single time. The chain couples TRBV19 to TRBJ2-7, with 8 bases aligning to TRBD1. With 4 bases clipped from V and 5 bases from J, the junction kept 7 bases outside the gene matches. The CDR3 covers 14 residues. The germline V gene encodes CDR1 LNHDA and CDR2 SQIVND (reference sequence). The CDR3: CASSTRQGTHEQYF. CDR3 in DNA: TGTGCCAGTAGTACCCGACAGGGGACCCACGAGCAGTACTTC.

This clone has just a few counts. The chain joins TRBV7-9 to TRBJ1-5, with D maybe TRBD1 (6 bases). Germline V gene data show CDR1 as SEHNR and CDR2 as FQNEAQ (reference sequence). The CDR3 runs to 14 residues. V lost 3 bases to trimming and J lost 1 base, with 7 bases between them. The CDR3 reads CASSFDRSNQPQHF. The CDR3, as DNA: TGTGCCAGCAGCTTTGACAGGAGCAATCAGCCCCAGCATTTT.

This chain joins TRBV9 and TRBJ2-1, with 8 bases fitting TRBD2. CDR3 size: 15 residues. The V gene end was trimmed by 4 bases and the J gene end by 8 bases; junction bases not matched to a gene: 11. Germline V lookup: CDR1 SGDLS, CDR2 YYNGEE. DNA for the CDR3: TGTGCCAGCAGCTCCCGGGCTAGCGGGTTGGATGAGCAGTTCTTC. As protein: CASSSRASGLDEQFF.

V usage is TRBV19 and J usage is TRBJ1-3; the D is unclear. There are 14 residues in the CDR3. Looked up from germline, CDR1 is LNHDA and CDR2 is SQIVND (reference sequence). Trimming took off 5 bases at V and 0 bases at J, with 8 bases between the two ends. The CDR3 region is CASSSRSSGNTIYF. Written as DNA, the CDR3 is TGTGCCAGTAGTTCCAGGAGCTCTGGAAACACCATATATTTT. The entire variable domain, with the rest obtained from reference TRBV19 and TRBJ1-3, is as follows: DGGITQSPKYLFRKEGQNVTLSCEQNLNHDAMYWYRQDPGQGLRLIYYSQIVNDFQKGDIAEGYSVSREKKESFPLTVTSAQKNPTAFYLCASSSRSSGNTIYFGEGSWLTVV.

This clone has just a few counts. The chain is built from TRBV9 and TRBJ2-2; possibly TRBD2 for D (6 bases). This CDR3 is built from 18 residues. Trimming stripped 3 bases from V and 0 bases from J, with 18 bases between. Germline CDR1 SGDLS, CDR2 YYNGEE. The CDR3 sequence: CASSANPGGETNTGELFF. The CDR3 DNA reads TGTGCCAGCAGCGCGAACCCGGGCGGGGAAACGAACACCGGGGAGCTGTTTTTT.

This clone is a singleton in its sample. The rearrangement links TRBV29-1 to TRBJ2-7; no definite D call. The CDR3 has 13 amino acids. Germline V gives CDR1 SQVTM, CDR2 ANQGSEA. Deletions cut 1 base from V and 2 bases from J, with 9 bases between. For the CDR3, the DNA is TGCAGCGTTGAAGGAGGAATGACCTACGAGCAGTACTTC. As protein: CSVEGGMTYEQYF.

The chain combines TRBV5-1 with TRBJ2-5; 7 bases are a match to TRBD1. The CDR3 runs to 13 residues. CDR1 SGHRS and CDR2 YFSETQ come from the germline V gene. With 7 bases clipped from V and 4 bases from J, the junction kept 7 bases outside the gene matches. CDR3 bases: TGCGCCAGCGGAACAGGGGTCGGAGAGACCCAGTACTTC. As protein: CASGTGVGETQYF.

This clone occurred a few times. The CDR3 spells CASRPLQGTGELFF. CDR3 DNA: TGTGCCAGCAGGCCGCTACAGGGGACCGGGGAGCTGTTTTTT. The chain recombines TRBV6-5 with TRBJ2-2; 7 bases map to TRBD1. Germline V gives CDR1 MNHEY, CDR2 SVGAGI. V shed 6 bases and J 5 bases; nucleotides not matched to a gene: 6. CDR3 length: 14 amino acids.

J is TRBJ2-7 and V is TRBV28; D is uncertain. This CDR3 is built from 12 residues. The germline gives CDR1 MDHEN, CDR2 SYDVKM. V shed 2 bases and J shed 6 bases, with 8 bases lying between them. CDR3 amino acids: CASSLIYFEQYF. The CDR3 nucleotides read TGTGCCAGCAGTTTAATTTATTTCGAGCAGTACTTC.

The J gene is TRBJ1-2, the V gene TRBV10-3, with a weak D call TRBD1 (6 bases). The CDR3 spans 14 residues. Germline CDR1 is ENHRY and CDR2 is SYGVKD. Trimming pared 4 bases from V and 0 bases from J, leaving 9 bases between. Here the CDR3 DNA reads TGTGCCATCAGTGGAAGGGACACTAACTATGGCTACACCTTC. Residues: CAISGRDTNYGYTF.

The chain joins TRBV6-5 to TRBJ2-7, with 7 bases identical to TRBD2. CDR3 length: 15 residues. V lost 8 bases to trimming and J lost 3 bases; unmatched junction nucleotides: 13. Germline assignment: CDR1 MNHEY and CDR2 SVGAGI. This CDR3 is CASRRSGAGLYEQYF. CDR3 coding DNA: TGTGCCAGCCGCCGCTCAGGAGCGGGGCTCTACGAGCAGTACTTC.

This clone was observed a single time. The rearrangement links TRBV7-2 to TRBJ1-1; D is undetermined. The CDR3 sequence is 13 residues long. V lost 5 bases, J lost 1 base, and 8 bases lay in between. Germline CDR1 and CDR2: SGHTA and FQGNSA. Here the CDR3 DNA reads TGTGCCAGCAGCCCGCGACAGAACACTGAAGCTTTCTTT. This gives the protein CASSPRQNTEAFF. Full variable domain (outside the CDR3, taken from reference TRBV7-2 and TRBJ1-1): GAGVSQSPSNKVTEKGKDVELRCDPISGHTALYWYRQSLGQGLEFLIYFQGNSAPDKSGLPSDRFSAERTGGSVSTLTIQRTQQEDSAVYLCASSPRQNTEAFFGQGTRLTVV.

CDR3 nucleotides: TGTGCCAGCAGCTTGGGACAGGGGTACGGCTACACCTTC. Its protein is CASSLGQGYGYTF. This chain uses TRBV11-1 with TRBJ1-2, with 10 bases matching TRBD1. The CDR3 has 13 residues. Trimming took 3 bases from V and 8 from J; bases not matched to a gene: 3. CDR1 is SGHAT, CDR2 FQDESV, per germline (reference sequence).

The gene calls are TRBV15 and TRBJ2-7; D might be TRBD2 (5 bases). Germline V lookup: CDR1 LNHNV, CDR2 YYDKDF (reference sequence). The CDR3 totals 11 residues. The V gene lost 9 bases and the J gene lost 0 bases, with 6 bases spanning the gap. The CDR3 sequence is CATGSSYEQYF. The CDR3 nucleotides read TGTGCCACAGGGAGCTCCTACGAGCAGTACTTC.